These 10 T cell receptor beta chains share one sample of origin, sequenced in a study of control samples from healthy donors and cancer patients. Measured with immunoSEQ multiplex PCR; TCRdb has only the in-frame clones, and not every one. The sample lists roughly 180,000 clones, just over 90% seen once, with 4.1% in the top ten. Sequences were obtained from blood. These receptors all come from a woman aged 55-69 years in good health.

The rearrangement joins TRBV6-2 or TRBV6-3 to TRBJ1-5; the D gene is possibly TRBD1 (6 bases). The CDR3 contains 18 residues. Trimming took 6 bases from V and 5 from J, leaving 26 bases between them. The V gene's germline CDR1 is MNHEY and CDR2 SVGEGT. This CDR3 is CASSLLEGFPRGHQPQHF. Written as DNA, the CDR3 is TGTGCCAGCAGCCTACTCGAGGGGTTTCCCAGGGGCCATCAGCCCCAGCATTTT.

V is TRBV6-5 and J is TRBJ2-3, with D hard to call. The germline V and J ends were trimmed by 4 bases and 2 bases, with 16 bases remaining between them. Germline V gene data show CDR1 as MNHEY and CDR2 as SVGAGI. The CDR3 sequence is 16 residues long. Here the CDR3 reads CASSSGSYTITDTQYF. The CDR3 region has the DNA TGTGCCAGCAGTTCCGGGTCATACACTATCACAGATACGCAGTATTTT.

J is TRBJ1-5 and V is TRBV27; D might be TRBD1 (5 bases). V dropped 8 bases and J dropped 6 bases, with 23 bases sitting between them. The CDR3 contains 16 residues. Per the germline V gene, CDR1 is MNHEY and CDR2 is SMNVEV (reference sequence). CDR3 loop: CASGSLSGNRIQPQHF. The CDR3, as DNA: TGTGCCAGCGGATCCCTGTCAGGGAATCGGATTCAGCCCCAGCATTTT.

The V call is TRBV29-1, the J call TRBJ2-1, with 7 bases fitting TRBD1. V lost 8 bases, J lost 2 bases, and 6 bases stayed unmatched. The CDR3 consists of 13 residues. The germline V gene has CDR1 SQVTM and CDR2 ANQGSEA. Here the CDR3 reads CSIRTGTYNEQFF. DNA for the CDR3: TGCAGCATCAGGACAGGAACCTACAATGAGCAGTTCTTC.

The chain couples TRBV5-1 to TRBJ1-1, with no clear D. Trimming stripped 4 bases from V and 4 bases from J, with 17 bases between. The CDR3 consists of 15 residues. Germline V gene lookup returns CDR1 SGHRS and CDR2 YFSETQ. CDR3 nucleotide sequence: TGCGCCAGCAGCCCCCACCTGACCGGCCCCACTGAAGCTTTCTTT. Translating gives CASSPHLTGPTEAFF.

The chain is built from TRBV7-2 and TRBJ1-2, with 9 positions matching TRBD1. The trim removed 3 bases at V and 4 bases at J, leaving 6 bases unmatched. The CDR3 spans 15 residues. Germline V lookup: CDR1 SGHTA, CDR2 FQGNSA. The CDR3 reads CASSLTGGPFYGYTF. The CDR3 nucleotides are TGTGCCAGCAGCTTGACAGGGGGACCTTTCTATGGCTACACCTTC.

The chain uses TRBV15 and TRBJ1-3; TRBD1 matches 8 bases. Germline CDR1 and CDR2: LNHNV and YYDKDF (reference sequence). CDR3 length: 15 amino acids. Losses at the gene ends were 3 bases for V and 2 bases for J; bases not matched to a gene: 3. CDR3 sequence (DNA): TGTGCCACCAGCAGGGACAGGGATACTGGAAACACCATATATTTT. Its protein product is CATSRDRDTGNTIYF.

The gene calls are TRBV18 and TRBJ1-4; D gene unclear. The V gene's germline CDR1 is KGHSH and CDR2 LQKENI. The CDR3 length is 15 residues. The ends were cut back, 1 base at V and 3 bases at J, with 9 bases in the middle. The DNA of the CDR3 is TGTGCCAGCTCACCACACCCGGAGTCTAATGAAAAACTGTTTTTT. Its protein is CASSPHPESNEKLFF.

The rearrangement links TRBV3-1 (or the pseudogene TRBV3-2) to TRBJ2-1; D gene unclear. The germline V gene encodes CDR1 LGHDT and CDR2 YNNKEL (reference sequence). CDR3 length: 13 residues. Trimming took off 7 bases at V and 3 bases at J, with 10 bases between the two ends. The CDR3 protein is CASILVGYNEQFF. DNA for the CDR3: TGTGCCAGCATCCTTGTGGGCTACAATGAGCAGTTCTTC.

V and J are TRBV7-2 and TRBJ1-1; D is uncertain. Germline V CDR1 and CDR2: SGHTA, FQGNSA. The CDR3 covers 13 residues. V was trimmed by 4 bases and J by 3 bases, leaving 9 bases between them. DNA of the CDR3: TGTGCCAGCAGCTCCTACATTGACACTGAAGCTTTCTTT. Translation gives CASSSYIDTEAFF. Variable domain in full (rest from reference TRBV7-2 and TRBJ1-1): GAGVSQSPSNKVTEKGKDVELRCDPISGHTALYWYRQSLGQGLEFLIYFQGNSAPDKSGLPSDRFSAERTGGSVSTLTIQRTQQEDSAVYLCASSSYIDTEAFFGQGTRLTVV.